Sequencing of this T cell receptor (beta chain) was carried out in a study of T cells in Graves' hyperthyroidism and ophthalmopathy. Researchers amplified the TCR beta CDR3 regions from RNA transcripts. A first-round RT-PCR of the TCR CDR3 used the HTBI primer set. TCRdb re-derived calls from the multiplex PCR reads in MiXCR, one entry per CDR3 protein. The sample includes about 520,000 distinct CDR3 sequences, about 24% of them seen just once. Source material: blood. This receptor was obtained from a woman in her thirties with Graves' ophthalmopathy.

CDR3 residues: CASSLGTGGAGTEAFF. The CDR3 DNA reads as TGTGCCAGCAGTCTAGGGACAGGGGGCGCGGGCACTGAAGCTTTCTTT. V is TRBV12-3 or TRBV12-4 and J is TRBJ1-1; 12 positions agree with TRBD1. V was pared by 5 bases and J by 4 bases, with 8 bases of the junction left unmatched. This CDR3 is built from 16 residues.